Listed here are 30 T cell receptor beta chains from one sample, sequenced in a study of regulatory T cells in long-lasting Graves disease. As to time point: persistent/refractory GD, antithyroid drugs over 5 years with positive TRAb. From PBMCs, RNA was extracted and then used to make the TCR library. For TCR beta, libraries came from iRepertoire HTBI primers and Arm-PCR of CDR3 regions. TCRdb passed the multiplex PCR reads through MiXCR, listing each CDR3 protein once. The table lists 700,000 or so distinct CDR3 sequences, approximately 29% of them singletons. The specimen comprised peripheral blood mononuclear cells (PBMCs), sampled when the disease was refractory, from a patient treated with antithyroid drugs. The receptors were sampled from a female donor with Graves disease.

This clonotype was found a few times. The chain joins TRBV3-1 to TRBJ2-7; D is unresolved. The V gene lost 1 base and the J gene lost 4 bases, with 20 bases spanning the gap. The CDR3 extends over 17 amino acids. CDR1 is LGHDT and CDR2 is YNNKEL in the germline V gene (reference sequence). This CDR3 reads CASSQATGLLMEYEQYF. In DNA form, the CDR3 reads TGTGCCAGCAGCCAAGCGACCGGGCTTTTGATGGAGTACGAGCAGTACTTC.

The chain combines TRBV28 with TRBJ1-5; 7 positions agree with TRBD1. Germline V gives CDR1 MDHEN, CDR2 SYDVKM. The CDR3 runs 16 residues. V shed 4 bases and J 7 bases; nucleotides not matched to a gene: 13. Written as DNA, the CDR3 is TGTGCCAGCAGTTCGACAGGGACCAGCGGCGTGCAGCCCCAGCATTTT. Translating it yields CASSSTGTSGVQPQHF.

This clonotype was detected only a few times. The chain links TRBV19 to TRBJ2-5, with D hard to call. The CDR3 spans 14 residues. The germline V and J ends were trimmed by 6 bases and 5 bases, with 16 bases remaining between them. CDR1 LNHDA and CDR2 SQIVND come from the germline V gene (reference sequence). CDR3 sequence (DNA): TGTGCCAGTAGCAAGTCAGTCACGAGGGAGACCCAGTACTTC. Protein: CASSKSVTRETQYF.

The genes are TRBV15 and TRBJ1-4; unclear D gene. Germline values: CDR1 LNHNV, CDR2 YYDKDF (reference sequence). This CDR3 has 16 residues. The V end lost 0 bases, the J end lost 10 bases, and 18 bases lay between the germline ends. The CDR3 reads CATSRDANPAIGKLFF. DNA for the CDR3: TGTGCCACCAGCAGAGATGCTAACCCGGCGATAGGAAAACTGTTTTTT.

This clonotype has a handful of counts. This rearrangement joins TRBV12-3 or TRBV12-4 to TRBJ1-4; 7 nucleotides agree with TRBD1. The ends lost 7 bases at V and 5 bases at J; junction bases unmatched: 7. CDR3 length: 14 amino acids. The CDR3 reads CASNKQGPNEKLFF. Written as DNA, the CDR3 is TGTGCCAGCAACAAACAGGGGCCAAATGAAAAACTGTTTTTT.

The chain joins TRBV2 to TRBJ2-1; the match to TRBD2 covers 8 bases. V was pared by 6 bases and J by 4 bases, with 5 bases of the junction left unmatched. Germline V gene sequence: CDR1 SNHLY, CDR2 FYNNEI. CDR3 length equals 14 residues. CDR3 bases: TGTGCCAGCAGGGAGCGGGAGTCTTACAATGAGCAGTTCTTC. It encodes CASRERESYNEQFF.

This chain uses TRBV6-2 or TRBV6-3 with TRBJ2-7; 7 bases are shared with TRBD2. With 2 bases clipped from V and 3 bases from J, the junction kept 4 bases outside the gene matches. This CDR3 has 14 amino acids. The germline gives CDR1 MNHEY, CDR2 SVGEGT. The CDR3 DNA follows: TGTGCCAGCAGTTACGCGGGACTAAACTACGAGCAGTACTTC. Translated, it gives CASSYAGLNYEQYF.

The V and J genes are TRBV20-1 and TRBJ1-5, with 9 bases fitting TRBD1. The CDR3 loop spans 15 amino acids. V was pared by 3 bases and J by 5 bases, with 8 bases of the junction left unmatched. The germline CDR1 and CDR2 sequences are DFQATT and SNEGSKA (reference sequence). The CDR3 region is CSASQTGGPDQPQHF. The CDR3 nucleotides are TGCAGTGCTAGTCAAACAGGGGGCCCCGATCAGCCCCAGCATTTT.

The chain links TRBV20-1 to TRBJ2-3, with 12 nucleotides matching TRBD2. The CDR3 is 16 amino acids. Germline V gives CDR1 DFQATT, CDR2 SNEGSKA (reference sequence). V dropped 0 bases and J dropped 5; count of bases not matched to a gene: 6. DNA of the CDR3: TGCAGTGCTAGAGATCCTAGCGGGAGGGCAATAGATACGCAGTATTTT. It codes for CSARDPSGRAIDTQYF.

Only a few counts were recorded for this clonotype. The gene calls are TRBV6-5 and TRBJ1-1; 9 bases map to TRBD1. The trim removed 4 bases at V and 5 bases at J, leaving 8 bases unmatched. CDR1 and CDR2 from the germline V gene are MNHEY and SVGAGI. The CDR3 is 15 amino acids. The CDR3 region has the DNA TGTGCCAGCAGTTCTTCCCGGGACAGGGTTACTGAAGCTTTCTTT. As protein: CASSSSRDRVTEAFF.

This clonotype was found many times. The chain employs TRBV12-3 or TRBV12-4 and TRBJ1-2; 8 nucleotides align to TRBD1. Trimming cost V 5 bases and J 0 bases; bases outside gene matches: 5. The CDR3 has 15 residues. The CDR3 reads CASSGTGLANYGYTF. The CDR3 bases are TGTGCCAGCAGTGGGACAGGCTTAGCTAACTATGGCTACACCTTC.

This clonotype showed up just once. J is TRBJ1-1 and V is TRBV30, with D hard to call. V lost 2 bases and J 1 base, leaving 5 bases between the germline ends. Germline assignment: CDR1 GTSNPN and CDR2 SVGIG (reference sequence). The CDR3 consists of 12 residues. The CDR3 DNA is TGTGCCTGGAGTCCGGAGAACACTGAAGCTTTCTTT. It is translated as CAWSPENTEAFF.

This chain's CDR3 is CSVRLAGDTGELFF. As DNA, the CDR3 is TGCAGCGTGCGGCTAGCGGGAGACACCGGGGAGCTGTTTTTT. This sequence joins TRBV29-1 and TRBJ2-2; 10 bases fit TRBD2. CDR3 length equals 14 residues. Germline CDR1 reads SQVTM; CDR2 reads ANQGSEA. The junction had 4 bases not matched to a gene; V was cut back by 6 bases and J by 3 bases.

The chain recombines TRBV20-1 with TRBJ2-5; TRBD2 agrees at 14 bases. The CDR3 length is 13 residues. Germline CDR1 DFQATT, CDR2 SNEGSKA (reference sequence). The junction had 3 bases not matched to a gene; V was cut back by 5 bases and J by 7 bases. CDR3 DNA: TGCAGTGCTGGGACTAGCGGGAGCCGGACCCAGTACTTC. Translating gives CSAGTSGSRTQYF.

The chain is built from TRBV7-9 and TRBJ1-1; possibly TRBD1 for D (6 bases). V was pared by 3 bases and J by 0 bases, with 11 bases between. The length of the CDR3 is 15 residues. The germline CDR1 and CDR2 sequences are SEHNR and FQNEAQ (reference sequence). The CDR3 DNA reads TGTGCCAGCAGCTTGGGGGGGCACATGAACACTGAAGCTTTCTTT. Translation: CASSLGGHMNTEAFF.

J is TRBJ1-2 and V is TRBV3-1; TRBD1 might be the D (6 bases). This CDR3 has 15 residues. CDR1 and CDR2 from the germline V gene are LGHDT and YNNKEL (reference sequence). V was pared by 5 bases and J by 8 bases, with 21 bases between. Here the CDR3 reads CASSSISGGLMGYTF. The DNA for the CDR3 is TGTGCCAGCAGCTCGATATCGGGGGGCCTTATGGGCTACACCTTC.

This clonotype was observed a handful of times. The chain recombines TRBV11-2 with TRBJ2-3; no clear D. The CDR3 consists of 13 residues. Trimming cost V 2 bases and J 2 bases, with 5 bases left between them. Germline lookup yields CDR1 SGHAT and CDR2 FQNNGV. This chain's CDR3 is CASSLTITDTQYF. The CDR3 bases are TGTGCCAGCAGCTTAACTATCACAGATACGCAGTATTTT.

The V call is TRBV6-8, the J call TRBJ1-2; D call uncertain. The CDR3 is made up of 14 amino acids. Germline CDR1 MNHGY, CDR2 SAAAGT. With 9 bases removed from V and 4 bases from J, the gap between germline ends came to 18 bases. CDR3 in amino acids: CARLWILPSYGYTF. The CDR3 DNA is TGTGCCAGATTATGGATACTACCCTCCTATGGCTACACCTTC.

This clonotype was counted only a few times. The chain combines TRBV19 with TRBJ1-1; 8 nucleotides agree with TRBD1. Germline values: CDR1 LNHDA, CDR2 SQIVND (reference sequence). Trimming took 7 bases from V and 4 from J; bases not matched to a gene: 2. The CDR3 has 12 residues. Written as DNA, the CDR3 is TGTGCCAGTATCGACAGGGGCACTGAAGCTTTCTTT. Protein product: CASIDRGTEAFF. Together with reference TRBV19 and TRBJ1-1, the CDR3 gives the full variable domain: DGGITQSPKYLFRKEGQNVTLSCEQNLNHDAMYWYRQDPGQGLRLIYYSQIVNDFQKGDIAEGYSVSREKKESFPLTVTSAQKNPTAFYLCASIDRGTEAFFGQGTRLTVV.

V and J are TRBV7-9 and TRBJ2-7; TRBD1 is a possible D gene (6 bases). Trimming removed 5 bases from V and 6 bases from J, with 17 bases in between. This CDR3 region has 14 residues. The germline V gene has CDR1 SEHNR and CDR2 FQNEAQ (reference sequence). The CDR3 bases are TGTGCCAGCAGCCCTCGGACAGACTCCCCCGAGCAGTACTTC. Residues: CASSPRTDSPEQYF.

This chain connects TRBV12-3 or TRBV12-4 to TRBJ2-7; TRBD2 matches at 9 bases. The junction had 9 bases not matched to a gene; V was cut back by 6 bases and J by 3 bases. The CDR3 runs 15 residues. The CDR3 nucleotides are TGTGCCAGCAGGCAAAATAGCGGGAGCCTCTACGAGCAGTACTTC. Translating it yields CASRQNSGSLYEQYF.

This clonotype occurred a few times. This chain uses TRBV5-8 with TRBJ2-2; 8 bases match TRBD2. V was pared by 2 bases and J by 0 bases, with 3 bases of the junction left unmatched. This CDR3 spans 16 amino acids. Germline V gives CDR1 SGHTS, CDR2 YDEGEE. The DNA for the CDR3 is TGTGCCAGCAGCTTTTTTAGCGGGACGAACACCGGGGAGCTGTTTTTT. This gives the protein CASSFFSGTNTGELFF.

The table lists this clonotype with a few counts. The V gene is TRBV6-5, the J gene TRBJ1-6, with D uncertain. The V and J ends lost 2 bases and 10 bases respectively, with 9 bases between them. The germline V gene has CDR1 MNHEY and CDR2 SVGAGI. The CDR3 totals 13 residues. DNA of the CDR3: TGTGCCAGCAGTTACAGGGTTGGGTCACCCCTCCACTTT. Protein sequence: CASSYRVGSPLHF.

This clonotype was detected a few times. The V gene is TRBV20-1, the J gene TRBJ1-1; 7 bases are shared with TRBD1. The CDR3 totals 14 residues. V was clipped by 2 bases and J by 2 bases; unmatched bases: 5. The germline gives CDR1 DFQATT, CDR2 SNEGSKA (reference sequence). The CDR3 region is CSARLRDSNTEAFF. The CDR3 nucleotides are TGCAGTGCTAGACTACGGGACAGTAACACTGAAGCTTTCTTT.

At least ten counts were recorded for this clonotype. The chain combines TRBV11-2 with TRBJ2-5; the match to TRBD2 covers 9 bases. Per the germline V gene, CDR1 is SGHAT and CDR2 is FQNNGV. J gave up 2 bases and V 5 bases, and 6 bases lay outside the gene matches. CDR3 length equals 15 residues. CDR3 in DNA: TGTGCCAGCAGCACCCCGACTAGCGGACAAGAGACCCAGTACTTC. Encoded protein: CASSTPTSGQETQYF.

This rearrangement joins TRBV10-3 to TRBJ1-1, with TRBD1 matching 8 bases. From germline, CDR1 is ENHRY and CDR2 SYGVKD. The V gene end was trimmed by 6 bases and the J gene end by 1 base; junction bases not matched to a gene: 7. CDR3 length equals 15 residues. The CDR3, as DNA: TGTGCCATCAGACCCACAGGGGGGCGGAACACTGAAGCTTTCTTT. Translation: CAIRPTGGRNTEAFF.

This clonotype turned up a few times. The genes are TRBV6-1 and TRBJ2-7, with D perhaps given as TRBD1 or TRBD2 (5 bases each). The CDR3 has 11 residues. The germline CDR1 and CDR2 sequences are MNHNS and SASEGT. V was clipped by 8 bases and J by 2 bases, with 7 bases between them. Here the CDR3 reads CASRDPYEQYF. Written as DNA, the CDR3 is TGTGCCAGCCGGGACCCCTACGAGCAGTACTTC.

This clonotype appeared many times. The genes are TRBV11-2 and TRBJ2-7; D possibly corresponds to TRBD2 (6 bases). Deletions cut 5 bases from V and 2 bases from J, with 16 bases between. This CDR3 has 15 amino acids. CDR1 is SGHAT, CDR2 FQNNGV, per germline. CDR3 residues: CASSASRGVTYEQYF. CDR3 sequence (DNA): TGTGCCAGCAGCGCCTCGCGGGGTGTAACCTACGAGCAGTACTTC.

The rearrangement uses TRBV19 and TRBJ1-2; D gene unclear. The CDR3 is 13 residues long. V shed 6 bases and J shed 8 bases, with 16 bases lying between them. CDR1 LNHDA and CDR2 SQIVND come from the germline V gene (reference sequence). Here the CDR3 DNA reads TGTGCCAGTAGACCCACAGTCCAGGAGGGCTACACCTTC. Amino acid sequence: CASRPTVQEGYTF.

The genes are TRBV24-1 and TRBJ1-5; D call uncertain. Germline V gives CDR1 KGHDR, CDR2 SFDVKD. The CDR3 runs to 13 residues. The ends were cut back, 5 bases at V and 2 bases at J, with 6 bases in the middle. The CDR3 here is CATSAWGNQPQHF. The CDR3 nucleotides are TGTGCCACCAGTGCCTGGGGCAATCAGCCCCAGCATTTT.